A single sample is the source of the 22 T cell receptor beta chains below, sequenced in a study of patients and donors after allogeneic stem cell transplantation. MiXCR was run by TCRdb on the RT-PCR reads, yielding one entry per CDR3 protein. The table includes some 200,000 distinct CDR3 sequences, around two fifths detected once. What was sequenced was blood, either unsorted or a sorted T cell fraction (not recorded which). The receptors shown here come from a human donor who was either an allogeneic HSCT recipient or a stem cell or donor lymphocyte infusion donor (not recorded which). It is not recorded whose cells these are; they may come from a transplant donor.

In DNA form, the CDR3 reads TGCAGTGCTTCCCCCGCGGGAGCAGGGAATGAGCAGTTCTTC. Amino acids: CSASPAGAGNEQFF. The rearrangement uses TRBV20-1 and TRBJ2-1; 7 bases line up with TRBD2. CDR3 length: 14 amino acids. The V gene end was trimmed by 5 bases and the J gene end by 7 bases; junction bases not matched to a gene: 11. Germline V CDR1 and CDR2: DFQATT, SNEGSKA (reference sequence).

The sample holds a few counts of this clonotype. This sequence joins TRBV3-1 and TRBJ1-1, with TRBD1 as a possible D gene (6 bases). CDR1 and CDR2 (germline): LGHDT, YNNKEL (reference sequence). Trimming took off 1 base at V and 0 bases at J, with 15 bases between the two ends. The CDR3 extends over 17 amino acids. CDR3: CASSQVPLGQLNTEAFF. The CDR3, as DNA: TGTGCCAGCAGCCAAGTCCCCTTAGGACAGCTGAACACTGAAGCTTTCTTT. The whole variable domain, filled in from reference TRBV3-1 and TRBJ1-1, reads DTAVSQTPKYLVTQMGNDKSIKCEQNLGHDTMYWYKQDSKKFLKIMFSYNNKELIINETVPNRFSPKSPDKAHLNLHINSLELGDSAVYFCASSQVPLGQLNTEAFFGQGTRLTVV.

The J gene is TRBJ1-1, the V gene TRBV3-1; unclear D gene. From germline, CDR1 is LGHDT and CDR2 YNNKEL (reference sequence). This CDR3 region has 13 residues. V was pared by 4 bases and J by 4 bases, with 10 bases between. The chain's CDR3 is CASSRGGATEAFF. CDR3 nucleotide sequence: TGTGCCAGCAGCCGGGGAGGAGCCACTGAAGCTTTCTTT.

The J gene is TRBJ2-7, the V gene TRBV6-2 or TRBV6-3; a weak D match, TRBD2 (5 bases). The CDR3 runs 13 residues. From germline, CDR1 is MNHEY and CDR2 SVGEGT. Trimming cost V 10 bases and J 2 bases, with 15 bases left between them. CDR3 amino acids: CATGTGGTYEQYF. The CDR3 region has the DNA TGTGCCACCGGAACCGGAGGAACCTACGAGCAGTACTTC.

The V gene is TRBV19, the J gene TRBJ2-5; no reliable D call. Germline lookup yields CDR1 LNHDA and CDR2 SQIVND (reference sequence). V lost 0 bases and J 7 bases, leaving 6 bases between the germline ends. The CDR3 is 12 residues long. Written as DNA, the CDR3 is TGTGCCAGTAGTATAGATTCCCGGACCCAGTACTTC. Amino acid sequence: CASSIDSRTQYF.

The chain combines TRBV9 with TRBJ2-1; D gene unclear. V shed 0 bases and J shed 5 bases, with 6 bases lying between them. Germline CDR1 SGDLS, CDR2 YYNGEE. The CDR3 covers 13 residues. CDR3 coding DNA: TGTGCCAGCAGCGTAGAGGGTGACAATGAGCAGTTCTTC. It yields the protein CASSVEGDNEQFF.

The chain recombines TRBV4-3 with TRBJ1-1; TRBD1 might be the D (6 bases). This CDR3 is built from 15 residues. Germline CDR1 LGHNA, CDR2 YSLEER. The V end was cut by 2 bases, the J end by 11 bases, with 21 bases between. The CDR3 loop reads CASSQSSGVRDGAFF. The CDR3 nucleotides are TGCGCCAGCAGCCAATCCTCAGGGGTGAGGGATGGGGCTTTCTTT.

This clonotype was seen once. The J gene is TRBJ1-1, the V gene TRBV7-2, with TRBD1 identical over 8 bases. CDR1 SGHTA and CDR2 FQGNSA come from the germline V gene. V gave up 5 bases and J gave up 6 bases; unmatched junction bases: 11. The length of the CDR3 is 15 residues. CDR3 in amino acids: CASSAFRTGLSEAFF. DNA for the CDR3: TGTGCCAGCAGCGCCTTCCGGACAGGGCTCTCTGAAGCTTTCTTT.

The genes are TRBV9 and TRBJ1-1; the D gene is possibly TRBD1 (6 bases). Per the germline V gene, CDR1 is SGDLS and CDR2 is YYNGEE. Trimming removed 3 bases from V and 3 bases from J, with 21 bases in between. The length of the CDR3 is 17 residues. The CDR3: CASSASNTGTRYTEAFF. The CDR3 DNA reads TGTGCCAGCAGCGCCTCAAATACCGGGACACGTTACACTGAAGCTTTCTTT.

V usage is TRBV7-2 and J usage is TRBJ2-3; a weak D match, TRBD2 (5 bases). Germline V gene lookup returns CDR1 SGHTA and CDR2 FQGNSA. V was trimmed by 5 bases and J by 6 bases, leaving 15 bases between them. This CDR3 has 14 amino acids. CDR3 DNA sequence: TGTGCCAGCAGCCTCTATGGGGAGAGGGATACGCAGTATTTT. Translating gives CASSLYGERDTQYF.

This sequence joins TRBV4-3 and TRBJ1-2; D unclear. Germline CDR1 reads LGHNA; CDR2 reads YSLEER. CDR3 length: 15 amino acids. The ends were cut back, 0 bases at V and 3 bases at J, with 11 bases in the middle. CDR3 sequence: CASSQDREVYYGYTF. The DNA of the CDR3 is TGCGCCAGCAGCCAAGATCGGGAAGTATACTATGGCTACACCTTC.

The chain recombines TRBV12-3 or TRBV12-4 with TRBJ2-7; D remains unclear. CDR3 length equals 14 residues. Between the trimmed V and J ends, which lost 1 base and 5 bases, there was a span of 12 bases. This chain's CDR3 is CASSLVSLAHEQYF. CDR3 in DNA: TGTGCCAGCAGTTTAGTATCTCTGGCCCACGAGCAGTACTTC.

The chain links TRBV4-3 to TRBJ2-2; D is possibly TRBD1 or TRBD2 (6 bases each). This CDR3 has 15 residues. V was trimmed by 3 bases and J by 4 bases, leaving 12 bases between them. Germline CDR1 and CDR2: LGHNA and YSLEER. CDR3 sequence: CASSQEGQVTGELFF. The CDR3, as DNA: TGCGCCAGCAGCCAGGAGGGACAAGTCACCGGGGAGCTGTTTTTT.

This clonotype has a handful of counts. This chain uses TRBV7-3 with TRBJ1-4; D might be TRBD1 (6 bases). The CDR3 sequence is 18 residues long. Germline CDR1 SGHTA, CDR2 FQGTGA. The ends were cut back, 2 bases at V and 8 bases at J, with 24 bases in the middle. CDR3 region: CASSLLLPGHPRGEKLFF. The CDR3 DNA reads TGTGCCAGCAGCTTACTCTTGCCGGGACACCCAAGAGGGGAAAAACTGTTTTTT.

There are a few counts of this clonotype. The chain recombines TRBV29-1 with TRBJ1-2; 8 bases are a match to TRBD1. In germline, CDR1 is SQVTM, CDR2 ANQGSEA. J was trimmed by 4 bases and V by 1 base; bases with no gene match: 2. This CDR3 region has 13 residues. CDR3 region: CSVEGQGPYGYTF. The CDR3 DNA is TGCAGCGTTGAAGGACAGGGGCCCTATGGCTACACCTTC.

The table lists this clonotype with a few counts. V usage is TRBV28 and J usage is TRBJ2-7; weak D call: TRBD1 (5 bases). CDR1 is MDHEN, CDR2 SYDVKM, per germline. V gave up 3 bases and J gave up 4 bases, with 13 bases separating them. CDR3 length: 14 residues. This CDR3 is CASSFSRASYEQYF. The CDR3 nucleotides are TGTGCCAGCAGTTTCAGCAGGGCCTCTTACGAGCAGTACTTC. Together with reference TRBV28 and TRBJ2-7, the CDR3 gives the full variable domain: DVKVTQSSRYLVKRTGEKVFLECVQDMDHENMFWYRQDPGLGLRLIYFSYDVKMKEKGDIPEGYSVSREKKERFSLILESASTNQTSMYLCASSFSRASYEQYFGPGTRLTVT.

The rearrangement joins TRBV4-1 to TRBJ1-1, with 7 positions matching TRBD1. Losses at the gene ends were 2 bases for V and 1 base for J; bases not matched to a gene: 4. The length of the CDR3 is 15 residues. The germline V gene encodes CDR1 MGHRA and CDR2 YSYEKL. This chain's CDR3 is CASSQPDRANTEAFF. The CDR3 nucleotides read TGCGCCAGCAGCCAACCTGACAGGGCGAACACTGAAGCTTTCTTT.

The V call is TRBV6-6, the J call TRBJ2-5; no clear D. Per the germline V gene, CDR1 is MNHNY and CDR2 is SVGAGI (reference sequence). CDR3 length equals 12 residues. Trimming removed 6 bases at V and 1 base at J, with 6 bases between. Here the CDR3 DNA reads TGTGCCAGCAGGGGTTCCCAAGAGACCCAGTACTTC. Protein sequence: CASRGSQETQYF.

This rearrangement joins TRBV7-9 to TRBJ2-1, with no clear D. The CDR3 extends over 12 amino acids. With 2 bases removed from V and 10 bases from J, the gap between germline ends came to 9 bases. The V gene's germline CDR1 is SEHNR and CDR2 FQNEAQ (reference sequence). The CDR3 spells CASSLRYGEQFF. DNA for the CDR3: TGTGCCAGCAGCTTAAGGTACGGCGAGCAGTTCTTC. The full variable domain, its missing parts supplied by reference TRBV7-9 and TRBJ2-1, is DTGVSQNPRHKITKRGQNVTFRCDPISEHNRLYWYRQTLGQGPEFLTYFQNEAQLEKSRLLSDRFSAERPKGSFSTLEIQRTEQGDSAMYLCASSLRYGEQFFGPGTRLTVL.

The sample holds a few counts of this clonotype. This chain connects TRBV9 to TRBJ1-1, with unresolved D. With 0 bases removed from V and 0 bases from J, the gap between germline ends came to 12 bases. The germline CDR1 and CDR2 sequences are SGDLS and YYNGEE. This CDR3 has 16 amino acids. The CDR3 here is CASSVAVGQLNTEAFF. In DNA form, the CDR3 reads TGTGCCAGCAGCGTAGCAGTCGGCCAGTTGAACACTGAAGCTTTCTTT.

The chain is built from TRBV27 and TRBJ2-4, with D possibly TRBD2 on 5 matching bases. Trimming pared 4 bases from V and 7 bases from J, leaving 14 bases between. Germline V CDR1 and CDR2: MNHEY, SMNVEV (reference sequence). There are 14 residues in the CDR3. CDR3 in DNA: TGTGCCAGCAGTTCAGGTGACGGGGTTAACATTCAGTACTTC. This codes for CASSSGDGVNIQYF.

The V gene is TRBV29-1, the J gene TRBJ2-2; 11 bases fit TRBD2. V shed 2 bases, J shed 5 bases, and the junction held 7 bases outside the gene matches. CDR3 length equals 16 residues. CDR1 is SQVTM, CDR2 ANQGSEA, per germline. This CDR3 reads CSVEILRLAGTGELFF. The CDR3 nucleotides are TGCAGCGTTGAAATTCTTCGACTAGCGGGAACCGGGGAGCTGTTTTTT.